The clone carrying this T cell receptor beta chain was found many times. Its target is unknown. V lost 0 bases, J lost 4 bases, and 2 bases stayed unmatched. The CDR3 loop spans 15 amino acids. Germline V lookup: CDR1 LGHNA, CDR2 YNFKEQ. The sample originates from a study of identical twins. TCRdb reprocessed the 5' RACE reads with MiXCR, giving one entry per CDR3 protein. Of approximately 280,000 distinct CDR3 sequences listed, about 8.1% are singletons. Findings of the study overall: The same donors were not followed; conclusions instead depended on cross-sectional statistical analysis. Whereas memory repertoires showed no such difference, abundant cord blood beta clonotypes carried fewer insertions. For zero-insertion analyses, partial confounding could come from invariant MAIT and iNKT cells.

A further study also used this sample, focusing on yellow fever vaccine responses in identical twins.

This clonotype was sampled from a woman aged 18-29 years in good health. The chain carries TRBV4-2 and TRBJ1-2, with 10 bases lining up with TRBD1. The sequenced sample was memory (CD45RO+) T cells sorted from blood. In DNA form, the CDR3 reads TGTGCCAGCAGCCAAGATCGGACAGGGGGCTATGGCTACACCTTC. Translation gives CASSQDRTGGYGYTF.